This TCR beta chain was obtained from a study of T cell responses to AZD1222 COVID-19 vaccine. The CDR3 totals 15 residues. Looked up from germline, CDR1 is SGDLS and CDR2 is YYNGEE. The ends were cut back, 0 bases at V and 0 bases at J, with 10 bases in the middle. This clone has only one observation. Its antigen is not identified. Study-wide results and caveats: Sampled repertoires all dated from after the peak T cell response. Among the donors, most were white British and more were female, and clonal diversity was possibly underestimated.

Generated by immunoSEQ multiplex PCR, the TCRdb table keeps only in-frame clones and is missing some. The repertoire has about 140,000 clones, approximately 95% of them found once; the top ten carry 0.7% to 1%. This chain connects TRBV9 to TRBJ2-7; D is perhaps TRBD2 (5 bases). The sequence was collected from an adult in good health. Here the sequenced sample was peripheral blood, taken on day 0 of MenACWY control vaccination. CDR3 loop: CASSVAGEHSYEQYF. CDR3 in DNA: TGTGCCAGCAGCGTAGCCGGGGAGCACTCCTACGAGCAGTACTTC. The whole variable domain, filled in from reference TRBV9 and TRBJ2-7, reads DSGVTQTPKHLITATGQRVTLRCSPRSGDLSVYWYQQSLDQGLQFLIQYYNGEERAKGNILERFSAQQFPDLHSELNLSSLELGDSALYFCASSVAGEHSYEQYFGPGTRLTVT.